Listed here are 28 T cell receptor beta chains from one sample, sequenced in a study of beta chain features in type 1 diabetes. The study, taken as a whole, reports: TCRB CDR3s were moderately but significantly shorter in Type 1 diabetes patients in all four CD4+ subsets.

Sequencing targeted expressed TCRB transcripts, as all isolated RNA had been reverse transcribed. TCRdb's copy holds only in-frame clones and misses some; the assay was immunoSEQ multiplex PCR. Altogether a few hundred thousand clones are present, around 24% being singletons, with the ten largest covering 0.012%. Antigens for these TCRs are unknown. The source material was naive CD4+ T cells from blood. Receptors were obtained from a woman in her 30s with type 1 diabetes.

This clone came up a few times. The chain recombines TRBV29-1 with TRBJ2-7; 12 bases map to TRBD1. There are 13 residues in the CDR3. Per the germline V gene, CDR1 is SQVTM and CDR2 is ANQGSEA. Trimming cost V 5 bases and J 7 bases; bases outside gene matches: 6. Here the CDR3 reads CSVTGQGADEQYF. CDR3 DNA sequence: TGCAGCGTTACGGGACAGGGGGCGGATGAGCAGTACTTC.

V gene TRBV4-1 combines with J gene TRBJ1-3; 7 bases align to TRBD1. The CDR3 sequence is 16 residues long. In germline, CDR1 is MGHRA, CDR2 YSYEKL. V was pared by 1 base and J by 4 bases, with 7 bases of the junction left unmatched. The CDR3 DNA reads TGCGCCAGCAGCCAAGTCCCAGGGGGGAGGGGAAACACCATATATTTT. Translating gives CASSQVPGGRGNTIYF.

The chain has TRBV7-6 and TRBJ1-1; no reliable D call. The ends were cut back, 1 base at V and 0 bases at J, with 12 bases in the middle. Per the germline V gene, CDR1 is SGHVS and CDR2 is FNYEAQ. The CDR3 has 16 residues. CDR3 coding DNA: TGTGCCAGCAGCTTAGGGAGCTGGATGTTGAACACTGAAGCTTTCTTT. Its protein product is CASSLGSWMLNTEAFF.

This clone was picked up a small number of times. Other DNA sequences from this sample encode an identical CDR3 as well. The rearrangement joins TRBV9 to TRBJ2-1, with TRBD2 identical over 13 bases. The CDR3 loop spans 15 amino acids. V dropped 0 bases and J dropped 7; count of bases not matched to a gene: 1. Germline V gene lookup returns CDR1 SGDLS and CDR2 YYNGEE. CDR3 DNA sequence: TGTGCCAGCAGCGTAGGGACTAGCGGGAGTAATGAGCAGTTCTTC. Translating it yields CASSVGTSGSNEQFF.

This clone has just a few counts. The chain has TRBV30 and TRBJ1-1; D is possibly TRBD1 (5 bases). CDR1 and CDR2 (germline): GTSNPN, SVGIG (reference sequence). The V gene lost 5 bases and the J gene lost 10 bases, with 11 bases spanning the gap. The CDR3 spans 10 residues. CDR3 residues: CAWESGVAFF. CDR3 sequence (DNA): TGTGCCTGGGAATCGGGGGTAGCTTTCTTT. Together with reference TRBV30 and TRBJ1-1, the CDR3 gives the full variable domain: SQTIHQWPATLVQPVGSPLSLECTVEGTSNPNLYWYRQAAGRGLQLLFYSVGIGQISSEVPQNLSASRPQDRQFILSSKKLLLSDSGFYLCAWESGVAFFGQGTRLTVV.

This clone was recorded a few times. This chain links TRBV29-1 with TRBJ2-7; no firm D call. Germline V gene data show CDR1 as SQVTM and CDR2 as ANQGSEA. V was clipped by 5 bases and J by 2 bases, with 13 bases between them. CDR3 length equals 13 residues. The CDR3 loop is CSVREAPAYEQYF. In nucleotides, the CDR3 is TGCAGCGTTCGAGAAGCGCCCGCCTACGAGCAGTACTTC.

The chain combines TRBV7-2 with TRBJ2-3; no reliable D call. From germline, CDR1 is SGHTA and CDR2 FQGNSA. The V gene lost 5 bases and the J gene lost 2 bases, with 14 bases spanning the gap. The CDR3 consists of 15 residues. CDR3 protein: CASSPPQAPTDTQYF. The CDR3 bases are TGTGCCAGCAGCCCCCCTCAGGCACCCACAGATACGCAGTATTTT.

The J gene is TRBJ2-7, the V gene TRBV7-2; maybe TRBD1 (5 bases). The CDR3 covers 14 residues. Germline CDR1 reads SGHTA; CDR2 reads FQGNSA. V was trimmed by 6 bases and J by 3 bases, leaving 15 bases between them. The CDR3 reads CASSNRQTYYEQYF. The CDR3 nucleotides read TGTGCCAGCAGTAATAGACAGACTTACTACGAGCAGTACTTC.

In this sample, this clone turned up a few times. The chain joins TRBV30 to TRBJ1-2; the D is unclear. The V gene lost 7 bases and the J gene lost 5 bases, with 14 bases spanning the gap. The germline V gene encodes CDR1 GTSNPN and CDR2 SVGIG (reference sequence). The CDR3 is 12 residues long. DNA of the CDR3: TGTGCCTTCGCCGGAGTGCTTTATGGCTACACCTTC. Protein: CAFAGVLYGYTF. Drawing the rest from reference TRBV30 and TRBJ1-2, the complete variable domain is SQTIHQWPATLVQPVGSPLSLECTVEGTSNPNLYWYRQAAGRGLQLLFYSVGIGQISSEVPQNLSASRPQDRQFILSSKKLLLSDSGFYLCAFAGVLYGYTFGSGTRLTVV.

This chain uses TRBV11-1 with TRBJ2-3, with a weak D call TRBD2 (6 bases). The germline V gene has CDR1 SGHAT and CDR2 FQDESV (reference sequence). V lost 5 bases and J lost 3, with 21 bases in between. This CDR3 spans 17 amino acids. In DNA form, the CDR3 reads TGTGCCAGCAGCCTGATCGGTGCTAGCGAAGGAACAGATACGCAGTATTTT. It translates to CASSLIGASEGTDTQYF.

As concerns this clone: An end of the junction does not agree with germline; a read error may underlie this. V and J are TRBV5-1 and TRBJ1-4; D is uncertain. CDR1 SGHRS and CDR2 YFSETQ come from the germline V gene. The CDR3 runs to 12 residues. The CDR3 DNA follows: TGCGCCAGCAGCCAACGGGATGAAGAACTGTTTTTT. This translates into CASSQRDEELFF. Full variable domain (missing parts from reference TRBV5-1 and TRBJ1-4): KAGVTQTPRYLIKTRGQQVTLSCSPISGHRSVSWYQQTPGQGLQFLFEYFSETQRNKGNFPGRFSGRQFSNSRSEMNVSTLELGDSALYLCASSQRDEELFFGSGTQLSVL.

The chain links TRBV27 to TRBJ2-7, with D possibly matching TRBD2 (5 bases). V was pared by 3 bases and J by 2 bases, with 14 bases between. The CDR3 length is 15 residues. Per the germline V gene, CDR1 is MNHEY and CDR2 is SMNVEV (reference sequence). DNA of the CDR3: TGTGCCAGCAGTTTCTCGACCGGAGGTACCTACGAGCAGTACTTC. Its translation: CASSFSTGGTYEQYF.

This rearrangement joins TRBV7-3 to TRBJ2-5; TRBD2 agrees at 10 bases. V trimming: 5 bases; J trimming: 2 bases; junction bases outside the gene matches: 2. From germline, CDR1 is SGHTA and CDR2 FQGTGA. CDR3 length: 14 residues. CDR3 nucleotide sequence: TGTGCCAGCAGCAAGCGGGAGGGACAAGAGACCCAGTACTTC. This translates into CASSKREGQETQYF.

The CDR3: CASRRHLNTEAFF. The CDR3, as DNA: TGTGCCAGCAGGAGACACTTGAACACTGAAGCTTTCTTT. The chain links TRBV6-4 to TRBJ1-1; D is unresolved. In germline, CDR1 is MRHNA, CDR2 SNTAGT. The V gene lost 6 bases and the J gene lost 0 bases, with 8 bases spanning the gap. This CDR3 has 13 residues.

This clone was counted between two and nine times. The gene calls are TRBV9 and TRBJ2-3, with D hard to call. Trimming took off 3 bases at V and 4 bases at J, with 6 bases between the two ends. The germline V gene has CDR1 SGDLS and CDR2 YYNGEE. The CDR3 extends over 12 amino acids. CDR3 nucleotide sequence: TGTGCCAGCAGCGCTAGAGCAGATACGCAGTATTTT. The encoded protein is CASSARADTQYF.

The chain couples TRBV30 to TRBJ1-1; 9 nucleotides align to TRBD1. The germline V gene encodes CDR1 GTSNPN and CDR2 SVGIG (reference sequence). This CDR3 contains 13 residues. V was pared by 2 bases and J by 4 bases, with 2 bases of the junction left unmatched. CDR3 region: CAWSLDRGTEAFF. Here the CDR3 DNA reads TGTGCCTGGAGTCTGGACAGGGGCACTGAAGCTTTCTTT.

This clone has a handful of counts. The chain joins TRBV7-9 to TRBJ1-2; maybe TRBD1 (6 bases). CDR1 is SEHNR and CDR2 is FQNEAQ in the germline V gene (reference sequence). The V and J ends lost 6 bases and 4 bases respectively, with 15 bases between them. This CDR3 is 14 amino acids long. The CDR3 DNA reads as TGTGCCAGCAGTCTCCAGGGGCCCCTCTATGGCTACACCTTC. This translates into CASSLQGPLYGYTF. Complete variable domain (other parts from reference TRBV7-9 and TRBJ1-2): DTGVSQNPRHKITKRGQNVTFRCDPISEHNRLYWYRQTLGQGPEFLTYFQNEAQLEKSRLLSDRFSAERPKGSFSTLEIQRTEQGDSAMYLCASSLQGPLYGYTFGSGTRLTVV.

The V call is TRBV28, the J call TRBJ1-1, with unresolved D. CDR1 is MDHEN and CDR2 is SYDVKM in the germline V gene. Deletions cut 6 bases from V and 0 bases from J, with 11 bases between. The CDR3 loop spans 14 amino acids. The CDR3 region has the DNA TGTGCCAGCAGGGCAGGATATATGAACACTGAAGCTTTCTTT. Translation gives CASRAGYMNTEAFF.

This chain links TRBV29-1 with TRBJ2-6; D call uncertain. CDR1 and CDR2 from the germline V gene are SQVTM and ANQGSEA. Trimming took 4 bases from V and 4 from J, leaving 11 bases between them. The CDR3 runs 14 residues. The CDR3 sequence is CSVGPGSGANVLTF. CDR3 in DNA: TGCAGCGTTGGTCCCGGGTCGGGGGCCAACGTCCTGACTTTC.

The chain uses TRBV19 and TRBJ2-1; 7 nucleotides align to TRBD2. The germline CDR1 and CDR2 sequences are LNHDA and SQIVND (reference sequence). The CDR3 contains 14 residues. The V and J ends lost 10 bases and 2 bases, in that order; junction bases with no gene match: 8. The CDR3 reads CATKRGLPYNEQFF. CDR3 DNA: TGTGCCACCAAGCGGGGACTCCCCTACAATGAGCAGTTCTTC.

The CDR3 nucleotides read TGTGCCAGCAGTTACGTTGGGGGACAAAACTATGGCTACACCTTC. Protein product: CASSYVGGQNYGYTF. The rearrangement uses TRBV6-5 and TRBJ1-2, with D possibly being TRBD1 (6 bases). There are 15 residues in the CDR3. CDR1 is MNHEY and CDR2 is SVGAGI in the germline V gene. With 2 bases removed from V and 2 bases from J, the gap between germline ends came to 12 bases.

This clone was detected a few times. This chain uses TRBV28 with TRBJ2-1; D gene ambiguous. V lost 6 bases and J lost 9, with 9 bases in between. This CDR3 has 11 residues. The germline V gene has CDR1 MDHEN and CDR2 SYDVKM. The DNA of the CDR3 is TGTGCCAGCAGCCCCCCCGGTGAGCAGTTCTTC. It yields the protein CASSPPGEQFF.

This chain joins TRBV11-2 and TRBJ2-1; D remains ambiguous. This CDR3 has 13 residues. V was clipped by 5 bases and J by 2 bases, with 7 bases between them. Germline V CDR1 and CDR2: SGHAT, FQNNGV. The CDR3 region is CASSPQTYNEQFF. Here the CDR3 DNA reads TGTGCCAGCAGCCCCCAGACCTACAATGAGCAGTTCTTC.

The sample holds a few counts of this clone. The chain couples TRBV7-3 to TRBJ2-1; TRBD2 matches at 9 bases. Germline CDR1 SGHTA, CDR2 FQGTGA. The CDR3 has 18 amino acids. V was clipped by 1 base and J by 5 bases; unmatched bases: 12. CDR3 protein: CASSLIGQSGRINNEQFF. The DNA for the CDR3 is TGTGCCAGCAGCTTAATTGGACAGAGCGGGAGGATCAACAATGAGCAGTTCTTC.

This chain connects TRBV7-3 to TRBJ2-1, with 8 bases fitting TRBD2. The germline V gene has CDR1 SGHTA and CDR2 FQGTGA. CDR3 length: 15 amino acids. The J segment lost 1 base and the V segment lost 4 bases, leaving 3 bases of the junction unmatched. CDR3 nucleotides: TGTGCCAGCAGCTCCAGCGGGAGATCCTACAATGAGCAGTTCTTC. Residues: CASSSSGRSYNEQFF.

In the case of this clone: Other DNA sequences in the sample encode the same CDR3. CDR3 in DNA: TGTGCCTGGAGTGTGGGGGGCTCCTACAATGAGCAGTTCTTC. Protein: CAWSVGGSYNEQFF. V and J are TRBV30 and TRBJ2-1; possibly TRBD2 for D (6 bases). The CDR3 sequence is 14 residues long. V dropped 0 bases and J dropped 0 bases, with 6 bases sitting between them. Germline CDR1 is GTSNPN and CDR2 is SVGIG (reference sequence).

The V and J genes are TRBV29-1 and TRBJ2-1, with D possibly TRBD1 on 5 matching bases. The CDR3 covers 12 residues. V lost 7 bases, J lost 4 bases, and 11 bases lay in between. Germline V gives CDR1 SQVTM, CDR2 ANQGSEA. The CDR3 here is CSARDRYNEQFF. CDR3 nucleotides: TGCAGCGCCCGAGACAGATACAATGAGCAGTTCTTC.

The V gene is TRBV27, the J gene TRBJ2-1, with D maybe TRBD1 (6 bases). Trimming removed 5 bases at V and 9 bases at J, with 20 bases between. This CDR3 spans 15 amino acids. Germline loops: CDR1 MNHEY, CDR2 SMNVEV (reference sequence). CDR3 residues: CASSLRGGRLTEQFF. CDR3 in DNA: TGTGCCAGCAGTCTCAGAGGGGGAAGGTTGACTGAGCAGTTCTTC.